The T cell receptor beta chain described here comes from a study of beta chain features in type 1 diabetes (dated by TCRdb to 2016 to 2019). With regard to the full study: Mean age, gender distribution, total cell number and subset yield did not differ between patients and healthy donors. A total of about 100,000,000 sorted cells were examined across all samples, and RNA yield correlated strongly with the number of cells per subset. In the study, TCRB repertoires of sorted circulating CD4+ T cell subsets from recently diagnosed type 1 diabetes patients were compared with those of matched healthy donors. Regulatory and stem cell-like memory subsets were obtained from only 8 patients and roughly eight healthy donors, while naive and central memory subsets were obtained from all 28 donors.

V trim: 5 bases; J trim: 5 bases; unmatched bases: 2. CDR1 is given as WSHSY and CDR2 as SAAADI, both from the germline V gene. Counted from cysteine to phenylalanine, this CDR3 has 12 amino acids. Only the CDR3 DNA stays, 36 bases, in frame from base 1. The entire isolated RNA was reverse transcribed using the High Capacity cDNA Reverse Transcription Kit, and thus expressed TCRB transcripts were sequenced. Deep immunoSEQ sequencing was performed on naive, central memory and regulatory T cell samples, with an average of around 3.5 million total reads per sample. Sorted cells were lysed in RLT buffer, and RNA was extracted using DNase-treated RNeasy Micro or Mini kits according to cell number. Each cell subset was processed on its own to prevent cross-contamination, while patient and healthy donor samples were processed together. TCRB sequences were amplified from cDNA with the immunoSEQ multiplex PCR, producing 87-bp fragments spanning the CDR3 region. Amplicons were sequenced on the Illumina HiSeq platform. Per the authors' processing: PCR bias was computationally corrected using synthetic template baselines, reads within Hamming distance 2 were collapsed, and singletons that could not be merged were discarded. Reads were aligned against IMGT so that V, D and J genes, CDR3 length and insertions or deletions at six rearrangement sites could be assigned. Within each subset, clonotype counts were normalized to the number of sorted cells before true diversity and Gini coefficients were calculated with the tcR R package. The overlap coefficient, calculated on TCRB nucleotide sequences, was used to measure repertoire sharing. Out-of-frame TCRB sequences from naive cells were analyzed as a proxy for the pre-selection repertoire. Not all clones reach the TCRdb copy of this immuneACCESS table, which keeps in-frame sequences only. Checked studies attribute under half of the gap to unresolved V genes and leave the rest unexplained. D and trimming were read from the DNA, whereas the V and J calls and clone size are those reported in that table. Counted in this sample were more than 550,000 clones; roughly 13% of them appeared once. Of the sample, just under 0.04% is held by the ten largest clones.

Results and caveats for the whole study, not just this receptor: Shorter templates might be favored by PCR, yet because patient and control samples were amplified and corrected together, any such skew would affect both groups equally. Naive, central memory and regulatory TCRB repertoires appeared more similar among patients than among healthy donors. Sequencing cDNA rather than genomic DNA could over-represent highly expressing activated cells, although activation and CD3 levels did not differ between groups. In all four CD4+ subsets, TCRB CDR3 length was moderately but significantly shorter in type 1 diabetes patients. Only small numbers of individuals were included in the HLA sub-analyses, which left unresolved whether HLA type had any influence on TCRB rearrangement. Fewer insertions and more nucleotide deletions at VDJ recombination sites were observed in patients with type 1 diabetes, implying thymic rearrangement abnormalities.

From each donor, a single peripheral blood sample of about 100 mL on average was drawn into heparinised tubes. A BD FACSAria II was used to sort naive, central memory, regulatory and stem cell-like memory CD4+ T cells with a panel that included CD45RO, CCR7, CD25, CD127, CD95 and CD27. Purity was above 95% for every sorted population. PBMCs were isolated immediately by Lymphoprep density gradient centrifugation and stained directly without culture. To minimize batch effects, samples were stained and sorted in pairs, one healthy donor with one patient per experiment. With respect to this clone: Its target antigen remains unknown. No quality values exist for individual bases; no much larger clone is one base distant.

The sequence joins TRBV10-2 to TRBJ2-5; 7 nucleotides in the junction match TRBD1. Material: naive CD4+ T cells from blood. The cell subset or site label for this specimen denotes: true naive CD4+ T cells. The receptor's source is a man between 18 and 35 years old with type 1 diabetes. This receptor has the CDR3 CASSQQGETQYF. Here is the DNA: TGCGCCAGCAGTCAACAGGGGGAGACCCAGTACTTC.